These T cell receptor beta chains were read from a single sample in a study of cytomegalovirus exposure and HLA in healthy donors. Sequencing was performed with immunoSEQ multiplex PCR; in TCRdb, only in-frame clones are kept and a portion is missing. The sample lists some 160,000 clones; about four fifths were seen once. The sequencing input was PBMCs. The source is a male donor in good health and CMV-seropositive. The CDR3 runs from the conserved cysteine through the conserved F or W. Fields, in order: clone size, J gene, V gene, D gene, CDR3 protein, CDR3 DNA. A D gene is named only where the DNA matches it firmly. The size of a clone is reported for some rows only, either as once, few or many, or as a class for expanded clones.

size: NA
J: TRBJ1-5
V: TRBV30
D: TRBD1
CDR3: CALQQGGNQPQHF
DNA: TGTGCCTTGCAACAGGGGGGAAATCAGCCCCAGCATTTT

size: NA
J: TRBJ1-3
V: TRBV9
D: NA
CDR3: CASSVEGASGNTIYF
DNA: TGTGCCAGCAGCGTAGAAGGGGCCTCTGGAAACACCATATATTTT

size: NA
J: TRBJ1-5
V: TRBV9
D: NA
CDR3: CASGVEGGSGQPQHF
DNA: TGTGCCAGCGGCGTAGAAGGAGGGAGTGGGCAGCCCCAGCATTTT

size: NA
J: TRBJ2-5
V: TRBV11-2
D: NA
CDR3: CASRQKGETQYF
DNA: TGTGCCAGCAGGCAAAAGGGGGAGACCCAGTACTTC

size: NA
J: TRBJ2-2
V: TRBV7-2
D: NA
CDR3: CASSLVLLSTGELFF
DNA: TGTGCCAGCAGCTTAGTTCTCCTTAGCACCGGGGAGCTGTTTTTT

size: NA
J: TRBJ2-6
V: TRBV18
D: TRBD1
CDR3: CASSSDRGKGVLTF
DNA: TGTGCCAGCTCTTCTGACAGGGGGAAGGGCGTCCTGACTTTC

size: NA
J: TRBJ2-1
V: TRBV5-1
D: TRBD2
CDR3: CASSGGSSYNEQFF
DNA: TGCGCCAGCTCCGGCGGGAGCTCCTACAATGAGCAGTTCTTC

size: NA
J: TRBJ2-5
V: TRBV5-1
D: NA
CDR3: CASSLGESGEQYF
DNA: TGCGCCAGCAGCTTGGGGGAAAGTGGGGAGCAGTACTTC

size: NA
J: TRBJ2-7
V: TRBV7-2
D: TRBD1
CDR3: CASSRDRSYEQYF
DNA: TGTGCCAGCAGCCGGGACAGGTCCTACGAGCAGTACTTC

size: NA
J: TRBJ1-5
V: TRBV19
D: TRBD1
CDR3: CASSPDRGFQPQHF
DNA: TGTGCCAGTAGTCCTGACAGGGGGTTTCAGCCCCAGCATTTT

size: NA
J: TRBJ2-2
V: TRBV10-3
D: TRBD2
CDR3: CAISVGLAGPTGELFF
DNA: TGTGCCATCAGTGTGGGACTAGCGGGGCCCACCGGGGAGCTGTTTTTT

size: NA
J: TRBJ1-2
V: TRBV7-9
D: NA
CDR3: CASSMDGLYGYTF
DNA: TGTGCCAGCAGCATGGATGGGCTCTATGGCTACACCTTC

size: NA
J: TRBJ1-1
V: TRBV10-3
D: NA
CDR3: CAIRASGSEAFF
DNA: TGTGCCATCAGAGCATCTGGGAGTGAAGCTTTCTTT

size: NA
J: TRBJ1-1
V: TRBV27
D: TRBD1
CDR3: CASRLNRGGGTEAFF
DNA: TGTGCCAGCAGGCTGAACAGGGGAGGTGGCACTGAAGCTTTCTTT

size: NA
J: TRBJ1-5
V: TRBV6-6
D: NA
CDR3: CASSYAGLGQPQHF
DNA: TGTGCCAGCAGTTATGCGGGTCTTGGACAGCCCCAGCATTTT

size: NA
J: TRBJ2-1
V: TRBV6-6
D: NA
CDR3: CASGLEQFF
DNA: TGTGCCAGCGGGCTTGAGCAGTTCTTC

size: few
J: TRBJ1-2
V: TRBV9
D: TRBD1
CDR3: CASSVGPGTGGNGYTF
DNA: TGTGCCAGCAGTGTCGGACCCGGGACAGGGGGCAATGGCTACACCTTC

size: few
J: TRBJ2-7
V: TRBV2
D: NA
CDR3: CASSSLPGLAIYEQYF
DNA: TGTGCCAGCAGTAGCTTACCAGGGCTGGCCATCTACGAGCAGTACTTC

size: NA
J: TRBJ1-4
V: TRBV5-4
D: TRBD1
CDR3: CATGQGRNANEKLFF
DNA: TGTGCCACCGGACAGGGTCGGAATGCTAATGAAAAACTGTTTTTT

size: NA
J: TRBJ2-1
V: TRBV5-1
D: NA
CDR3: CASSLRLLSRGGNEQFF
DNA: TGCGCCAGCAGCCTAAGACTCCTGAGTCGGGGAGGCAATGAGCAGTTCTTC

size: NA
J: TRBJ2-7
V: TRBV28
D: TRBD2
CDR3: CASSGSSGSPRQYF
DNA: TGTGCCAGCAGTGGGTCTAGCGGGAGCCCAAGGCAGTACTTC

size: NA
J: TRBJ1-2
V: TRBV28
D: TRBD1
CDR3: CASSRRQGGGYTF
DNA: TGTGCCAGCAGCCGGCGACAGGGGGGTGGCTACACCTTC

size: NA
J: TRBJ2-3
V: TRBV2
D: TRBD2
CDR3: CASRRTSGSRDTQYF
DNA: TGTGCCAGCCGGAGGACTAGCGGATCTAGGGATACGCAGTATTTT

size: NA
J: TRBJ1-2
V: TRBV6-1
D: NA
CDR3: CASGALAGDLDGYTF
DNA: TGTGCCAGCGGCGCCTTGGCAGGGGATCTCGATGGCTACACCTTC

size: NA
J: TRBJ1-1
V: TRBV6-5
D: TRBD1
CDR3: CASSRQGMKNTEAFF
DNA: TGTGCCAGCAGTAGACAGGGGATGAAGAACACTGAAGCTTTCTTT

size: NA
J: TRBJ2-1
V: TRBV6-5
D: NA
CDR3: CASFPRGSGYNEQFF
DNA: TGTGCCAGCTTCCCCAGGGGAAGCGGTTACAATGAGCAGTTCTTC

size: NA
J: TRBJ2-1
V: TRBV20-1
D: NA
CDR3: CSADNNEQFF
DNA: TGCAGTGCTGACAACAATGAGCAGTTCTTC

size: NA
J: TRBJ1-1
V: TRBV25-1
D: TRBD1
CDR3: CASIGTGRNTEAFF
DNA: TGTGCCAGCATAGGGACAGGCCGGAACACTGAAGCTTTCTTT

size: NA
J: TRBJ2-5
V: TRBV5-1
D: TRBD2
CDR3: CASSLLAGGRQETQYF
DNA: TGCGCCAGCAGCCTTCTAGCGGGGGGACGCCAAGAGACCCAGTACTTC

size: NA
J: TRBJ2-1
V: TRBV7-8
D: TRBD2
CDR3: CASSPRTSFGEQFF
DNA: TGTGCCAGCAGCCCTAGGACTAGTTTTGGTGAGCAGTTCTTC

size: NA
J: TRBJ1-1
V: TRBV11-3
D: TRBD1
CDR3: CASSLDRQGGDTLNTEAFF
DNA: TGTGCCAGCAGCTTAGATAGACAAGGGGGCGATACATTGAACACTGAAGCTTTCTTT

size: NA
J: TRBJ2-7
V: TRBV6-1
D: NA
CDR3: CASSETAAGSEYF
DNA: TGTGCCAGCAGTGAGACGGCCGCGGGGTCTGAGTACTTC

size: few
J: TRBJ2-7
V: TRBV10-3
D: TRBD1
CDR3: CASRTGGTYEQYF
DNA: TGTGCCAGCCGGACAGGGGGCACTTACGAGCAGTACTTC

size: NA
J: TRBJ1-5
V: TRBV2
D: NA
CDR3: CASTPMGSNQPQHF
DNA: TGTGCCAGCACTCCAATGGGCAGCAATCAGCCCCAGCATTTT

size: once
J: TRBJ1-2
V: TRBV4-1
D: NA
CDR3: CASSPTGYGYTF
DNA: TGCGCCAGCAGCCCGACGGGTTATGGCTACACCTTC

size: NA
J: TRBJ1-4
V: TRBV2
D: NA
CDR3: CASSEGQVNEKLFF
DNA: TGTGCCAGCAGTGAAGGGCAGGTTAATGAAAAACTGTTTTTT

size: NA
J: TRBJ2-6
V: TRBV5-4
D: NA
CDR3: CASTSGTGANGLTF
DNA: TGTGCCAGCACCTCAGGGACTGGGGCCAACGGCCTGACTTTC

size: few
J: TRBJ1-5
V: TRBV5-5
D: NA
CDR3: CASSSTGSNQPQHF
DNA: TGTGCCAGCAGCTCCACAGGTAGCAATCAGCCCCAGCATTTT

size: NA
J: TRBJ2-1
V: TRBV5-4
D: NA
CDR3: CASSPPAFGSYNEQFF
DNA: TGTGCCAGCAGCCCCCCCGCCTTCGGCTCCTACAATGAGCAGTTCTTC

size: once
J: TRBJ2-5
V: TRBV28
D: TRBD1
CDR3: CASSHSGTAQETQYF
DNA: TGTGCCAGCAGTCACTCCGGGACAGCACAAGAGACCCAGTACTTC

size: NA
J: TRBJ2-3
V: TRBV7-9
D: NA
CDR3: CASSPADTQYF
DNA: TGTGCCAGCAGCCCTGCGGATACGCAGTATTTT

size: NA
J: TRBJ1-1
V: TRBV28
D: NA
CDR3: CASRAQEGIGNTEAFF
DNA: TGTGCCAGCAGGGCACAGGAAGGGATCGGGAACACTGAAGCTTTCTTT

size: NA
J: TRBJ1-4
V: TRBV9
D: NA
CDR3: CASSVEPTNEKLFF
DNA: TGTGCCAGCAGCGTAGAGCCCACTAATGAAAAACTGTTTTTT

size: NA
J: TRBJ2-1
V: TRBV4-1
D: TRBD1
CDR3: CASSTQDRDEQFF
DNA: TGCGCCAGCAGCACTCAGGACAGGGACGAGCAGTTCTTC

size: NA
J: TRBJ2-2
V: TRBV15
D: NA
CDR3: CATSRDRVSGQNTGELFF
DNA: TGTGCCACCAGCAGAGATCGGGTATCGGGACAGAACACCGGGGAGCTGTTTTTT

size: NA
J: TRBJ2-1
V: TRBV28
D: TRBD2
CDR3: CASSFGTSGIRNEQFF
DNA: TGTGCCAGCAGTTTCGGGACTAGCGGGATTAGGAATGAGCAGTTCTTC

size: NA
J: TRBJ2-7
V: TRBV9
D: TRBD1
CDR3: CASSVGQGAEQYF
DNA: TGTGCCAGCAGCGTGGGACAGGGGGCCGAGCAGTACTTC

size: NA
J: TRBJ2-7
V: TRBV19
D: NA
CDR3: CASSINRNYEQYF
DNA: TGTGCCAGTAGTATCAACAGGAACTACGAGCAGTACTTC

size: NA
J: TRBJ2-3
V: TRBV7-7
D: TRBD2
CDR3: CASSRSGLAGTDTQYF
DNA: TGTGCCAGCAGCCGCAGCGGCCTAGCGGGCACAGATACGCAGTATTTT

size: once
J: TRBJ2-7
V: TRBV7-7
D: TRBD1
CDR3: CASSLGQGVGEQYF
DNA: TGTGCCAGCAGCTTAGGACAGGGGGTGGGCGAGCAGTACTTC

size: few
J: TRBJ1-1
V: TRBV7-6
D: TRBD1
CDR3: CASSLATAGGWDTEAFF
DNA: TGTGCCAGCAGCTTAGCGACGGCAGGGGGCTGGGACACTGAAGCTTTCTTT

size: NA
J: TRBJ2-1
V: TRBV27
D: TRBD2
CDR3: CASSLSWTRPDNEQFF
DNA: TGTGCCAGCAGTTTATCGTGGACTAGGCCCGACAATGAGCAGTTCTTC

size: NA
J: TRBJ1-4
V: TRBV7-9
D: NA
CDR3: CASSLGGESEKLFF
DNA: TGTGCCAGCAGCTTAGGCGGGGAGAGTGAAAAACTGTTTTTT